The 16 T cell receptor beta chains listed next were all sequenced from one sample in a study of response to subunit inactivated influenza vaccine. MiXCR was run by TCRdb on the RT-PCR reads, yielding one entry per CDR3 protein. The sample carries more than 400,000 distinct CDR3 sequences, roughly 7.9% recorded once. This material consisted of PBMCs from blood, taken less than 30 months after vaccination. The source of these receptors is a man aged 50 to 75 who received an inactivated influenza vaccine.

The chain is built from TRBV5-6 and TRBJ2-7; 12 bases are shared with TRBD2. The CDR3 is 17 amino acids. Germline-derived CDR1 and CDR2 are SGHDT and YYEEEE. V shed 3 bases, J shed 5 bases, and the junction held 12 bases outside the gene matches. CDR3 coding DNA: TGTGCCAGCAGCTCTCTACTAGCGGGGGGTCTCCGGAACGAGCAGTACTTC. Translation: CASSSLLAGGLRNEQYF.

This clonotype was detected ten times or more. The chain links TRBV12-3 or TRBV12-4 to TRBJ1-1; 9 nucleotides agree with TRBD1. J lost 6 bases, V lost 6 bases, and 5 bases had no gene match. The CDR3 is made up of 13 amino acids. This chain's CDR3 is CASSGQGFPEAFF. The CDR3 region has the DNA TGTGCCAGCAGCGGACAGGGGTTCCCTGAAGCTTTCTTT.

This chain joins TRBV29-1 and TRBJ2-3; 11 positions agree with TRBD2. This CDR3 has 13 amino acids. Germline V gene sequence: CDR1 SQVTM, CDR2 ANQGSEA. J lost 6 bases, V lost 8 bases, and 7 bases had no gene match. The CDR3 coding sequence is TGCAGCCTAAGACTAGCGGGAACGGATACGCAGTATTTT. It translates to CSLRLAGTDTQYF.

This clonotype has only a few counts. The chain joins TRBV4-3 to TRBJ1-2; 8 nucleotides line up with TRBD1. In germline, CDR1 is LGHNA, CDR2 YSLEER. The CDR3 runs to 19 residues. The V and J ends lost 0 bases and 1 base, in that order; junction bases with no gene match: 13. The CDR3 DNA reads as TGCGCCAGCAGCCAAGAATTCGGTATACAGGGGGTTATTAACTATGGCTACACCTTC. Translating gives CASSQEFGIQGVINYGYTF.

V and J are TRBV11-2 and TRBJ2-1; a weak D match, TRBD2 (6 bases). The germline V gene encodes CDR1 SGHAT and CDR2 FQNNGV. V lost 5 bases and J 8 bases, leaving 16 bases between the germline ends. The CDR3 is 14 amino acids. The CDR3 sequence is CASSDQTSRYEQFF. CDR3 DNA: TGTGCCAGCAGCGACCAGACTAGTAGGTATGAGCAGTTCTTC.

This clonotype was observed a few times. The V and J genes are TRBV7-3 and TRBJ1-1; 10 positions match TRBD1. Germline-derived CDR1 and CDR2 are SGHTA and FQGTGA. The V gene end was trimmed by 5 bases and the J gene end by 5 bases; junction bases not matched to a gene: 8. The CDR3 has 15 residues. The DNA of the CDR3 is TGTGCCAGCAGCACCCACCCGGGACAGGGGACTGAAGCTTTCTTT. Translating it yields CASSTHPGQGTEAFF. The whole variable domain, remainder taken from reference TRBV7-3 and TRBJ1-1, is GAGVSQTPSNKVTEKGKYVELRCDPISGHTALYWYRQSLGQGPEFLIYFQGTGAADDSGLPNDRFFAVRPEGSVSTLKIQRTERGDSAVYLCASSTHPGQGTEAFFGQGTRLTVV.

The gene calls are TRBV5-1 and TRBJ2-3, with D tentatively TRBD1 or TRBD2 (5 bases each). The germline V gene encodes CDR1 SGHRS and CDR2 YFSETQ. V lost 4 bases, J lost 4 bases, and 13 bases lay in between. This CDR3 is built from 14 residues. The CDR3 DNA reads as TGCGCCAGCAGCACCGGGACGCGGGCAGATACGCAGTATTTT. Amino acids: CASSTGTRADTQYF.

This clonotype was seen a few times. This chain links TRBV12-3 or TRBV12-4 with TRBJ2-5; D uncertain. There are 14 residues in the CDR3. V dropped 2 bases and J dropped 1 base, with 8 bases sitting between them. Written as DNA, the CDR3 is TGTGCCAGCAGTTTATGGTTTCCCCAAGAGACCCAGTACTTC. Its protein is CASSLWFPQETQYF.

This clonotype occurred a few times. This sequence joins TRBV7-6 and TRBJ2-3; 8 bases align to TRBD2. The V gene end was trimmed by 4 bases and the J gene end by 9 bases; junction bases not matched to a gene: 6. The germline V gene has CDR1 SGHVS and CDR2 FNYEAQ. This CDR3 contains 13 residues. For the CDR3, the DNA is TGTGCCAGCAGCTATACTAGCGGAGAAACGCAGTATTTT. The encoded protein is CASSYTSGETQYF.

This clonotype was detected a few times. The genes are TRBV10-3 and TRBJ2-7; the D gene is possibly TRBD1 (5 bases). V shed 2 bases and J shed 6 bases, with 11 bases lying between them. Germline-derived CDR1 and CDR2 are ENHRY and SYGVKD. The CDR3 sequence is 13 residues long. CDR3 in amino acids: CAISEPGQLEQYF. CDR3 in DNA: TGTGCCATCAGTGAGCCTGGACAACTCGAGCAGTACTTC.

This rearrangement joins TRBV29-1 to TRBJ2-1; D perhaps matches TRBD1 (8 bases). Germline V CDR1 and CDR2: SQVTM, ANQGSEA. This CDR3 has 15 amino acids. Trimming cost V 7 bases and J 16 bases, with 32 bases left between them. CDR3 protein: CSAGYPGRGLSGIFF. The DNA for the CDR3 is TGCAGCGCGGGTTATCCCGGCAGGGGGCTCAGCGGGATCTTCTTC.

This clonotype was seen many times. The gene calls are TRBV5-6 and TRBJ2-7; 11 positions agree with TRBD2. V lost 2 bases, J lost 2 bases, and 3 bases stayed unmatched. Germline loops: CDR1 SGHDT, CDR2 YYEEEE. The CDR3 has 15 amino acids. The CDR3 nucleotides are TGTGCCAGCAGCTTACTAGCGGGAGCTGCCTACGAGCAGTACTTC. Translating it yields CASSLLAGAAYEQYF.

V is TRBV7-3 and J is TRBJ2-3; 11 positions agree with TRBD2. The CDR3 loop spans 14 amino acids. In germline, CDR1 is SGHTA, CDR2 FQGTGA. V trimming: 5 bases; J trimming: 4 bases; junction bases outside the gene matches: 2. CDR3 residues: CASSPTSGADTQYF. Here the CDR3 DNA reads TGTGCCAGCAGCCCGACTAGCGGGGCAGATACGCAGTATTTT.

The table lists this clonotype with a few counts. The V call is TRBV27, the J call TRBJ2-3; 7 bases map to TRBD2. The CDR3 length is 16 residues. Per germline, CDR1 MNHEY and CDR2 SMNVEV (reference sequence). J gave up 2 bases and V 2 bases, and 7 bases lay outside the gene matches. The chain's CDR3 is CASSLATSFLTDTQYF. The CDR3 DNA is TGTGCCAGCAGTTTAGCGACTAGCTTCCTCACAGATACGCAGTATTTT.

This clonotype has a handful of counts. This rearrangement joins TRBV20-1 to TRBJ2-3, with 9 nucleotides matching TRBD2. The CDR3 totals 16 residues. Germline values: CDR1 DFQATT, CDR2 SNEGSKA (reference sequence). Trimming removed 3 bases from V and 0 bases from J; junction bases left unmatched: 7. The CDR3 sequence is CSASTSGHPSTDTQYF. Written as DNA, the CDR3 is TGCAGTGCTAGTACTAGCGGGCACCCTAGCACAGATACGCAGTATTTT.

This clonotype has just a few counts. The chain has TRBV7-9 and TRBJ2-4, with D possibly matching TRBD2 (6 bases). CDR1 and CDR2 (germline): SEHNR, FQNEAQ (reference sequence). The CDR3 is 12 residues long. V was cut by 5 bases and J by 10 bases, with 12 bases left in between. The CDR3: CASSGTSGIQYF. The CDR3 DNA sequence: TGTGCCAGCAGCGGGACCAGCGGGATTCAGTACTTC. Supplemented by reference TRBV7-9 and TRBJ2-4, the full variable domain reads DTGVSQNPRHKITKRGQNVTFRCDPISEHNRLYWYRQTLGQGPEFLTYFQNEAQLEKSRLLSDRFSAERPKGSFSTLEIQRTEQGDSAMYLCASSGTSGIQYFGAGTRLSVL.